One sample yielded the 10 T cell receptor beta chains listed below, sequenced in a study of blood T cells in healthy people across ages. A J-beta primer mix and a sample-barcoded 5' primer were used in a second PCR of roughly 6 to 12 cycles. TCRdb used MiXCR to reprocess the 5' RACE reads, holding one entry per CDR3 protein. The sample includes some 640,000 distinct CDR3 sequences, approximately 30% of them seen just once. The material sequenced was blood. These receptors were collected from a woman over 75 in good health.

Points on this clonotype: An end of the junction does not agree with germline; a read error may underlie this. The rearrangement links TRBV7-9 to TRBJ1-1; 7 nucleotides align to TRBD1. The CDR3 has 11 residues. Germline-derived CDR1 and CDR2 are SEHNR and FQNEAQ (reference sequence). CDR3 bases: TGTGCCAGCAACGGACAGGATGAAACTTTCTTT. It translates to CASNGQDETFF.

This clonotype has at least ten counts. The chain links TRBV7-2 to TRBJ2-4; D gene ambiguous. Germline values: CDR1 SGHTA, CDR2 FQGNSA. This CDR3 spans 12 amino acids. V shed 3 bases and J shed 7 bases, with 7 bases lying between them. The CDR3: CASSLVPNIQYF. The CDR3 DNA is TGTGCCAGCAGCTTGGTTCCGAACATTCAGTACTTC.

This clonotype was observed a few times. This chain joins TRBV9 and TRBJ1-1; D gene ambiguous. Germline-derived CDR1 and CDR2 are SGDLS and YYNGEE. The CDR3 is 13 residues long. Trimming left V 1 base short and J 4 bases short, with 8 bases between. CDR3 bases: TGTGCCAGCAGCGTACGGGAGACCACTGAAGCTTTCTTT. Its translation is CASSVRETTEAFF.

This clonotype was observed a few times. The rearrangement links TRBV3-1 to TRBJ2-5; 9 nucleotides align to TRBD2. Looked up from germline, CDR1 is LGHDT and CDR2 is YNNKEL (reference sequence). The V and J ends lost 0 bases and 7 bases, in that order; junction bases with no gene match: 9. The CDR3 consists of 16 residues. The DNA of the CDR3 is TGTGCCAGCAGCCAAGATCAGACTAGCGGCCCAGGGACCCAGTACTTC. As protein: CASSQDQTSGPGTQYF.

This clonotype was detected ten times or more. The V call is TRBV19, the J call TRBJ2-7, with 8 bases matching TRBD2. Germline V gives CDR1 LNHDA, CDR2 SQIVND (reference sequence). The V gene end was trimmed by 7 bases and the J gene end by 1 base; junction bases not matched to a gene: 12. CDR3 length equals 16 residues. The CDR3 DNA reads as TGTGCCAGTAACCCCCGCGGGGGGCGAAATTCCTACGAGCAGTACTTC. It is translated as CASNPRGGRNSYEQYF. The variable domain in full, completed from reference TRBV19 and TRBJ2-7, reads DGGITQSPKYLFRKEGQNVTLSCEQNLNHDAMYWYRQDPGQGLRLIYYSQIVNDFQKGDIAEGYSVSREKKESFPLTVTSAQKNPTAFYLCASNPRGGRNSYEQYFGPGTRLTVT.

This rearrangement joins TRBV5-1 to TRBJ2-5, with TRBD1 as a possible D gene (6 bases). Germline values: CDR1 SGHRS, CDR2 YFSETQ. V lost 0 bases, J lost 4 bases, and 13 bases lay in between. There are 15 residues in the CDR3. The CDR3 DNA reads as TGCGCCAGCAGCTTGGGGGACACCCGCGGAGAGACCCAGTACTTC. Translation: CASSLGDTRGETQYF.

This clonotype was seen at least ten times. The CDR3 region is CSASADRRQETQYF. The CDR3 nucleotides are TGCAGTGCTAGCGCGGACAGGCGCCAAGAGACCCAGTACTTC. The V gene is TRBV20-1, the J gene TRBJ2-5; 7 bases line up with TRBD1. Germline CDR1 is DFQATT and CDR2 is SNEGSKA (reference sequence). After removal of 3 bases from V and 1 base from J, the junction contained 5 bases not matched to a gene. CDR3 length equals 14 residues.

The rearrangement joins TRBV7-2 to TRBJ2-2; TRBD2 agrees at 8 bases. Germline V gene lookup returns CDR1 SGHTA and CDR2 FQGNSA. CDR3 length: 18 residues. Losses at the gene ends were 1 base for V and 3 bases for J; bases not matched to a gene: 10. The DNA for the CDR3 is TGTGCCAGCAGCTTAGTCGAAAGCGGGGGATTCTACACCGGGGAGCTGTTTTTT. Protein: CASSLVESGGFYTGELFF.

The rearrangement links TRBV6-5 to TRBJ1-5, with TRBD1 matching over 9 bases. The length of the CDR3 is 15 residues. V shed 8 bases and J 3 bases; nucleotides not matched to a gene: 8. CDR1 and CDR2 from the germline V gene are MNHEY and SVGAGI. The CDR3 region is CASSSGTGLNQPQHF. The CDR3 bases are TGTGCCAGCTCCTCCGGGACAGGGCTCAATCAGCCCCAGCATTTT.

The sample holds many counts of this clonotype. The chain recombines TRBV29-1 with TRBJ1-6, with 8 bases aligning to TRBD1. Germline trimming cut 6 bases from V and 0 bases from J; bases unmatched to any gene: 4. The V gene's germline CDR1 is SQVTM and CDR2 ANQGSEA. The CDR3 is made up of 15 amino acids. Here the CDR3 reads CSVRQGSSYNSPLHF. The CDR3 DNA reads as TGCAGCGTCCGACAGGGGAGCTCCTATAATTCACCCCTCCACTTT.